The 16 T cell receptor beta chains given below trace back to one sample, sequenced in a study of breast tumors, draining lymph nodes, adjacent tissues. Samples came from axillary lymph nodes draining the breast cancer. TCRdb analysed the multiplex PCR reads with MiXCR anew, one entry per CDR3 protein. The sample carries 200,000 to 250,000 distinct CDR3 sequences, under 40% recorded once. The specimen sequenced was axillary lymph node tissue. Every receptor here comes from a female donor with breast cancer. Some clones in this sample may be carry-over from other donors' samples.

This clonotype occurred a few times. A much larger clone lies one base from this, so it may be a read error. CDR3 coding DNA: TGTGCCAGCAGCCCCGGGACTACCGGGGAGCAGTATTTT. Protein product: CASSPGTTGEQYF. The chain carries TRBV5-8 and TRBJ2-3; TRBD2 matches 7 bases. V gave up 4 bases and J gave up 11 bases; unmatched junction bases: 10. Per germline, CDR1 SGHTS and CDR2 YDEGEE. This CDR3 comprises 13 residues.

Many counts were recorded for this clonotype. The rearrangement links TRBV12-3 or TRBV12-4 to TRBJ2-7; the D is unclear. This CDR3 contains 13 residues. V was cut by 3 bases and J by 2 bases, with 8 bases left in between. This CDR3 is CASSFVRTYEQYF. The CDR3 DNA reads TGTGCCAGCAGTTTCGTCAGAACCTACGAGCAGTACTTC.

This clonotype was counted only a few times. The chain employs TRBV5-4 and TRBJ2-1; D is tentatively TRBD1 or TRBD2 (5 bases each). Germline-derived CDR1 and CDR2 are SGHNT and YYREEE (reference sequence). The V and J ends lost 0 bases and 0 bases respectively, with 16 bases between them. This CDR3 contains 18 residues. The DNA for the CDR3 is TGTGCCAGCAGCTTGGTCTTCAGGGTAGGGAGCTCCTACAATGAGCAGTTCTTC. Its protein product is CASSLVFRVGSSYNEQFF.

This clonotype was observed many times. The chain uses TRBV29-1 and TRBJ2-1; possibly TRBD2 for D (6 bases). Trimming stripped 7 bases from V and 9 bases from J, with 10 bases between. The CDR3 length is 10 residues. Germline V gene data show CDR1 as SQVTM and CDR2 as ANQGSEA. The CDR3 bases are TGCAGCGGGAGGGGTCTTGAGCAGTTCTTC. This translates into CSGRGLEQFF.

V gene TRBV20-1 combines with J gene TRBJ2-7; 8 positions agree with TRBD2. From germline, CDR1 is DFQATT and CDR2 SNEGSKA (reference sequence). The V and J ends lost 5 bases and 6 bases, in that order; junction bases with no gene match: 18. This CDR3 has 16 amino acids. CDR3: CSARRIGRAFGREQYF. CDR3 DNA: TGCAGTGCTCGGCGTATCGGGAGGGCCTTTGGCCGCGAGCAGTACTTC.

The rearrangement links TRBV20-1 to TRBJ2-5, with 15 bases matching TRBD2. J was trimmed by 0 bases and V by 3 bases; bases with no gene match: 5. The germline V gene encodes CDR1 DFQATT and CDR2 SNEGSKA (reference sequence). This CDR3 has 17 amino acids. The CDR3 DNA sequence: TGCAGTGCTAGCGGACTAGCGGGGGGGCAGGACCAAGAGACCCAGTACTTC. It yields the protein CSASGLAGGQDQETQYF.

In regard to this clonotype: A much larger clonotype is one base distant, so this may be a read error. Without the conserved terminal phenylalanine or tryptophan, this CDR3 likely stems from a read error. The rearrangement links TRBV19 to TRBJ1-2, with unresolved D. The germline V and J ends were trimmed by 3 bases and 4 bases, with 15 bases remaining between them. CDR1 is LNHDA, CDR2 SQIVND, per germline (reference sequence). This CDR3 is 15 amino acids long. The CDR3 bases are TGTGCCAGTAGTATTTTCGAGGGATATATCTATGGCTACACCCTC. Amino acid sequence: CASSIFEGYIYGYTL.

This clonotype was detected ten times or more. The V and J genes are TRBV29-1 and TRBJ2-7; 16 positions match TRBD2. Germline V CDR1 and CDR2: SQVTM, ANQGSEA. This CDR3 contains 17 residues. V lost 6 bases, J lost 6 bases, and 14 bases stayed unmatched. In DNA form, the CDR3 reads TGCAGCGTCGCGGGACTAGCGGGAGGGTCTTCAGGTTTCGAGCAGTACTTC. Protein sequence: CSVAGLAGGSSGFEQYF.

This clonotype has just a few counts. The chain uses TRBV10-3 and TRBJ1-1, with D possibly TRBD1 on 5 matching bases. Germline V gene lookup returns CDR1 ENHRY and CDR2 SYGVKD. V was pared by 0 bases and J by 4 bases, with 12 bases between. This CDR3 is built from 15 residues. CDR3 sequence (DNA): TGTGCCATCAGTGAGTCGATTAGGGGCTTCACTGAAGCTTTCTTT. Its protein product is CAISESIRGFTEAFF.

This clonotype has at least ten counts. The chain joins TRBV9 to TRBJ2-1; 10 bases fit TRBD1. J lost 5 bases, V lost 3 bases, and 5 bases had no gene match. The length of the CDR3 is 15 residues. Germline CDR1 SGDLS, CDR2 YYNGEE. This chain's CDR3 is CASSARDRGNNEQFF. DNA for the CDR3: TGTGCCAGCAGCGCCCGGGACAGGGGAAACAATGAGCAGTTCTTC.

This clonotype was recorded at least ten times. V is TRBV19 and J is TRBJ2-3; D gene uncertain. Germline CDR1 is LNHDA and CDR2 is SQIVND (reference sequence). Deletions cut 4 bases from V and 2 bases from J, with 16 bases between. This CDR3 is 16 amino acids long. The CDR3 nucleotides are TGTGCCAGTAGTACGTGGGGTGTGTCCGACACAGATACGCAGTATTTT. As protein: CASSTWGVSDTDTQYF.

V is TRBV12-3 or TRBV12-4 and J is TRBJ2-7, with 12 bases aligning to TRBD2. The CDR3 spans 14 residues. V was pared by 6 bases and J by 3 bases, with 3 bases of the junction left unmatched. CDR3 residues: CASRTTSGSYEQYF. CDR3 in DNA: TGTGCCAGCAGGACGACTAGCGGGAGCTACGAGCAGTACTTC.

The gene calls are TRBV6-6 and TRBJ1-6; 7 bases fit TRBD1. Germline V gene data show CDR1 as MNHNY and CDR2 as SVGAGI (reference sequence). V lost 0 bases to trimming and J lost 6 bases; unmatched junction nucleotides: 8. The CDR3 extends over 17 amino acids. This chain's CDR3 is CASSYSAGQEINSPLHF. The CDR3 nucleotides read TGTGCCAGCAGTTACTCAGCCGGACAGGAGATTAATTCACCCCTCCACTTT.

The CDR3 bases are TGCAGCGTTCGTTATTCGACAGGGTCGGATTCACCCCTCCACTTT. Protein sequence: CSVRYSTGSDSPLHF. This chain uses TRBV29-1 with TRBJ1-6, with TRBD1 matching over 7 bases. The CDR3 has 15 amino acids. V dropped 5 bases and J dropped 8; count of bases not matched to a gene: 12. CDR1 is SQVTM, CDR2 ANQGSEA, per germline. Full variable domain (outside the CDR3, taken from reference TRBV29-1 and TRBJ1-6): SAVISQKPSRDICQRGTSLTIQCQVDSQVTMMFWYRQQPGQSLTLIATANQGSEATYESGFVIDKFPISRPNLTFSTLTVSNMSPEDSSIYLCSVRYSTGSDSPLHFGNGTRLTVT.

This clonotype was recorded at least ten times. CDR3 bases: TGTGCCAGCAGCTTGACCCTGGGCAGGGGCTCTGGGGCCAACGTCCTGACTTTC. It is translated as CASSLTLGRGSGANVLTF. The chain couples TRBV5-8 to TRBJ2-6; D may be TRBD1 (6 bases). Trimming removed 1 base from V and 0 bases from J, with 14 bases in between. The CDR3 runs 18 residues. Germline V gives CDR1 SGHTS, CDR2 YDEGEE. The entire variable domain, with the rest obtained from reference TRBV5-8 and TRBJ2-6, is as follows: EAGVTQSPTHLIKTRGQQATLRCSPISGHTSVYWYQQALGLGLQFLLWYDEGEERNRGNFPPRFSGRQFPNYSSELNVNALELEDSALYLCASSLTLGRGSGANVLTFGAGSRLTVL.

Worth noting for this clonotype: Being one base from a much bigger clone, this may be a read error. The CDR3 does not end in the conserved phenylalanine or tryptophan, so this is likely a read error. V and J are TRBV14 and TRBJ1-2; the match to TRBD1 covers 7 bases. CDR3 size: 13 residues. Germline V gene data show CDR1 as SGHDN and CDR2 as FVKESK. With V trimmed by 0 bases and J by 8 bases, 3 bases remained unmatched. The CDR3 protein is CASSQEAGGGYTS. CDR3 bases: TGTGCCAGCAGCCAAGAAGCAGGGGGAGGCTACACCTCC.